The sequence of this T cell receptor beta chain was determined in a study of T-cell reconstitution after alpha-beta-depleted transplantation in children. TCRbeta library construction was performed incorporating unique molecular identifiers. TCRdb fed the PCR reads into MiXCR, producing one record per CDR3 protein. The table lists approximately 130,000 distinct CDR3 sequences, roughly 9% of them singletons, with under 30% in the top ten. General study points: Surviving recipient T cells and thymic progenitors accounted for the high day-60 TCRbeta diversity observed in some patients. Newly made T cells mostly supplied T-cell counts and diversity one year after transplant. Several hundred graft clones that had expanded were reportedly the source of alpha-beta T cells about two months after transplant.

Trimming took 1 base from V and 0 from J, leaving 7 bases between them. Per germline, CDR1 SGHTA and CDR2 FQGNSA. The CDR3 runs to 15 residues. In its sample, this clonotype was seen a few times. Its antigen is unknown. The clonotype comes from a girl under three years old who had a stem cell transplant for combined immunodeficiency, so the T cells may come from the graft donor. The genes are TRBV7-2 and TRBJ1-3; D is undetermined. The sequencing used PBMCs, mostly from graft donor cells, collected 180 days after TCRalphabeta/CD19-depleted stem cell transplant. The CDR3 bases are TGTGCCAGCAGCTTAGAGGGCCACTCTGGAAACACCATATATTTT. It specifies CASSLEGHSGNTIYF.